The present TCR beta chain was sequenced within a study of blood T cells in healthy people across ages. V lost 6 bases to trimming and J lost 5 bases, with 20 bases between them. Germline V gene sequence: CDR1 MDHEN, CDR2 SYDVKM. This CDR3 contains 16 residues. Isolation yielded PBMCs, at least 7 million per sample, in every case. The use of a sample-barcoded 5' primer and a J-beta primer mix characterized a second PCR of about 7 to 12 cycles. In TCRdb, the 5' RACE reads were re-called with MiXCR into one record per CDR3 protein. The sample holds more than 800,000 distinct CDR3 sequences; 40% to 55% are singletons and the top ten take 18%.

This chain connects TRBV28 to TRBJ2-1; the D gene is possibly TRBD2 (5 bases). Sequenced: blood. The receptor comes from a woman aged 55-75 years in good health. The CDR3 is CASSRPPRGFNNEQFF. CDR3 DNA: TGTGCCAGCAGCCGACCTCCTCGCGGGTTCAACAATGAGCAGTTCTTC.